The entry that follows covers one T cell receptor beta chain sequence. Authors' analysis steps: From reference gene primer amplification, estimates of nucleated cell counts were derived. Generated by immunoSEQ multiplex PCR, the TCRdb table keeps only in-frame clones and is missing some. That table gives V, J and clone size, and the DNA gave D and trimming. The sample includes about 220,000 clones, roughly 80% seen only once; the top ten take more than 2.5%. From germline, CDR1 is MNHEY and CDR2 SMNVEV (reference sequence). After removal of 1 base from V and 1 base from J, the junction contained 5 bases not matched to a gene. The CDR3 is 16 amino acids. This entry belongs to a study of blood T cell repertoires in COVID-19.

The sample consisted of peripheral blood. The origin of this receptor is a woman aged 25 to 39 who had recovered from COVID-19. The V call is TRBV27, the J call TRBJ2-7; 9 bases map to TRBD2. The chain's CDR3 is CASSLYSGSQSYEQYF. Written as DNA, the CDR3 is TGTGCCAGCAGTTTATATAGCGGGAGCCAATCCTACGAGCAGTACTTC.